The 5 T cell receptor beta chains below all came from one sample that was sequenced in a study of T cell responses to AZD1222 COVID-19 vaccine. Repertoires were generated with immunoSEQ multiplex PCR, while TCRdb's copy carries only in-frame clones and drops some. The table shows 180,000 or so clones, with approximately 90% occurring only once. This sample comprised peripheral blood, obtained 28 days after the second AZD1222 dose. The receptors shown here come from an adult who received the AZD1222 COVID-19 vaccine.

The V gene is TRBV7-2, the J gene TRBJ2-1, with D tentatively TRBD2 (6 bases). Germline V gene lookup returns CDR1 SGHTA and CDR2 FQGNSA. The germline V and J ends were trimmed by 5 bases and 4 bases, with 12 bases remaining between them. The CDR3 spans 14 residues. CDR3 DNA sequence: TGTGCCAGCAGCATAACGGGACTGTACAATGAGCAGTTCTTC. Protein sequence: CASSITGLYNEQFF. The whole variable domain, filled in from reference TRBV7-2 and TRBJ2-1, reads GAGVSQSPSNKVTEKGKDVELRCDPISGHTALYWYRQSLGQGLEFLIYFQGNSAPDKSGLPSDRFSAERTGGSVSTLTIQRTQQEDSAVYLCASSITGLYNEQFFGPGTRLTVL.

J is TRBJ1-1 and V is TRBV7-2; D is possibly TRBD1 (5 bases). The CDR3 is 13 residues long. V lost 5 bases and J lost 3, with 10 bases in between. CDR1 is SGHTA, CDR2 FQGNSA, per germline. In nucleotides, the CDR3 is TGTGCCAGCAGCCAGGGACGCCACACTGAAGCTTTCTTT. Translating gives CASSQGRHTEAFF.

The chain couples TRBV19 to TRBJ1-2, with TRBD1 matching 8 bases. V dropped 3 bases and J dropped 2; count of bases not matched to a gene: 5. This CDR3 has 15 amino acids. From germline, CDR1 is LNHDA and CDR2 SQIVND (reference sequence). This CDR3 is CASSISGQGNYGYTF. The CDR3 region has the DNA TGTGCCAGTAGTATCTCCGGACAGGGAAACTATGGCTACACCTTC.

The chain joins TRBV11-3 to TRBJ1-1, with TRBD1 as a possible D gene (6 bases). The V and J ends lost 0 bases and 12 bases respectively, with 14 bases between them. Germline CDR1 is SGHNT and CDR2 is YENEEA. This CDR3 spans 13 amino acids. DNA of the CDR3: TGTGCCAGCAGCTTAGAAATAGGGGGGGAACCTTTCTTT. Its translation is CASSLEIGGEPFF.

This sequence joins TRBV5-1 and TRBJ2-3; 10 bases are a match to TRBD1. V was pared by 3 bases and J by 4 bases, with 11 bases of the junction left unmatched. The CDR3 consists of 17 residues. Germline V gene data show CDR1 as SGHRS and CDR2 as YFSETQ. CDR3 DNA sequence: TGCGCCAGCAGCTCCTCTCAGGTGGGACAGGGGTCAGATACGCAGTATTTT. Its translation is CASSSSQVGQGSDTQYF.